Listed below are T cell receptor beta chains from one sample, sequenced in a study of blood T cells in healthy people across ages. TCRdb passed the 5' RACE reads through MiXCR, listing each CDR3 protein once. The sample lists fewer than 750,000 distinct CDR3 sequences, more than 45% occurring once. The sequenced sample was blood. The receptors originated from an elderly man in good health. Both conserved end residues are part of each CDR3. A D gene is named only where the DNA matches it firmly. Where a row states a size, it is once, few, many or the class of an expanded clone; other rows omit it.

J gene: TRBJ2-1
D gene: TRBD1
V gene: TRBV28
clone size: NA
CDR3 DNA: TGTGCCAGCAGCGGGACAGGGGGGCACAATGAGCAGTTCTTC
CDR3 protein: CASSGTGGHNEQFF

J gene: TRBJ2-4
D gene: NA
V gene: TRBV7-2
clone size: NA
CDR3 DNA: TGTGCCAGCAGCTTAGAGTGGCGGGGACGTAGCCACAAAAACATTCAGTACTTC
CDR3 protein: CASSLEWRGRSHKNIQYF

J gene: TRBJ2-1
D gene: NA
V gene: TRBV29-1
clone size: NA
CDR3 DNA: TGCAGCGACCGGGACGGGCGTTCTGAGACCCAGTTCTTC
CDR3 protein: CSDRDGRSETQFF

J gene: TRBJ2-7
D gene: NA
V gene: TRBV20-1
clone size: few
CDR3 DNA: TGCAGTGCTTTCACAGGGTACTACGAGCAGTACTTC
CDR3 protein: CSAFTGYYEQYF

J gene: TRBJ2-1
D gene: TRBD2
V gene: TRBV5-1
clone size: NA
CDR3 DNA: TGCGCCAGCAGCCTGGGACTAGCGGGGCCTTACAATGAGCAGTTCTTC
CDR3 protein: CASSLGLAGPYNEQFF

J gene: TRBJ2-1
D gene: TRBD2
V gene: TRBV10-3
clone size: few
CDR3 DNA: TGTGCCATCGGTCGAGCGGGGACTTACAATGAGCAGTTCTTC
CDR3 protein: CAIGRAGTYNEQFF

J gene: TRBJ1-3
D gene: NA
V gene: TRBV6-1
clone size: once
CDR3 DNA: TGTGCCAGCAGTGTGGATGAGGCAGGGGGAAACACCATATATTTT
CDR3 protein: CASSVDEAGGNTIYF

J gene: TRBJ2-7
D gene: NA
V gene: TRBV27
clone size: NA
CDR3 DNA: TGTGCCAGTAGCCCAATTACTAGGTACGAGCAGTACTTC
CDR3 protein: CASSPITRYEQYF

J gene: TRBJ1-3
D gene: TRBD1
V gene: TRBV5-1
clone size: few
CDR3 DNA: TGCGCCAGCAGCACCGGGACAGGGACTGGAAACACCATATATTTT
CDR3 protein: CASSTGTGTGNTIYF

J gene: TRBJ1-1
D gene: NA
V gene: TRBV7-2
clone size: NA
CDR3 DNA: TGTGCCAGCAGCCTAATGGTGGGAGCTGAAGCTTTCTTT
CDR3 protein: CASSLMVGAEAFF

J gene: TRBJ2-5
D gene: TRBD1
V gene: TRBV6-1
clone size: NA
CDR3 DNA: TGTGCCAGCAGTGATACTAGGGGGCCCCAAGAGACCCAGTACTTC
CDR3 protein: CASSDTRGPQETQYF

J gene: TRBJ2-1
D gene: TRBD2
V gene: TRBV6-6
clone size: NA
CDR3 DNA: TGTGCCAGCAGACGACTAGCGGGGGCGCAAGAGACCCAGTTCTTC
CDR3 protein: CASRRLAGAQETQFF

J gene: TRBJ2-3
D gene: TRBD1
V gene: TRBV20-1
clone size: few
CDR3 DNA: TGCAGTGCTAGAGCTAGGACAGGGGCAGATACGCAGTATTTT
CDR3 protein: CSARARTGADTQYF

J gene: TRBJ2-6
D gene: TRBD1
V gene: TRBV10-3
clone size: NA
CDR3 DNA: TGTGCCACCTTTCCAACGGACAGGGTGGCCTCTGGGGCCAACGTCCTGACTTTC
CDR3 protein: CATFPTDRVASGANVLTF

J gene: TRBJ1-6
D gene: NA
V gene: TRBV27
clone size: NA
CDR3 DNA: TGTGCCAGCAGTTTCACCGCCCGGGCAGCTTCCTCCTATAATTCACCCCTCCACTTT
CDR3 protein: CASSFTARAASSYNSPLHF

J gene: TRBJ1-2
D gene: NA
V gene: TRBV7-9
clone size: few
CDR3 DNA: TGTGCCAGCAGCAGAGGTGGAAGTGGCTACACCTTC
CDR3 protein: CASSRGGSGYTF

J gene: TRBJ1-1
D gene: NA
V gene: TRBV6-6
clone size: many
CDR3 DNA: TGTGCCAGCAGATACCTCGGGACAAGGAACACTGAAGCTTTCTTT
CDR3 protein: CASRYLGTRNTEAFF

J gene: TRBJ2-7
D gene: TRBD1
V gene: TRBV9
clone size: few
CDR3 DNA: TGTGCCAGCAACGACCAGGGGGAAGGCGAGCAGTACTTC
CDR3 protein: CASNDQGEGEQYF

J gene: TRBJ1-6
D gene: NA
V gene: TRBV4-3
clone size: few
CDR3 DNA: TGCGCCAGCAGCCAAGGGCCAGCACAGAATTCACCCCTCCACTTT
CDR3 protein: CASSQGPAQNSPLHF

J gene: TRBJ2-5
D gene: TRBD2
V gene: TRBV20-1
clone size: NA
CDR3 DNA: TGCAGTGCTCCGACTAGCGGCCAGCCCGGGGCCCAGTACTTC
CDR3 protein: CSAPTSGQPGAQYF

J gene: TRBJ2-7
D gene: NA
V gene: TRBV7-2
clone size: many
CDR3 DNA: TGTGCCAGCAGCTTAGCGGGGGTCTCCTACGAGCAGTACTTC
CDR3 protein: CASSLAGVSYEQYF

J gene: TRBJ2-7
D gene: NA
V gene: TRBV12-3/TRBV12-4
clone size: NA
CDR3 DNA: TGTGCCAGCACCTCAAAGGTCGCAGGTATCTACGAGCAGTACTTC
CDR3 protein: CASTSKVAGIYEQYF

J gene: TRBJ2-1
D gene: NA
V gene: TRBV28
clone size: few
CDR3 DNA: TGTGCCAGCAGCCAACCGGGAAGTGAGCAGTTCTTC
CDR3 protein: CASSQPGSEQFF

J gene: TRBJ2-3
D gene: TRBD1
V gene: TRBV7-2
clone size: NA
CDR3 DNA: TGTGCCAGCGGCGACGGGACAGGGTCAGATACGCAGTATTTT
CDR3 protein: CASGDGTGSDTQYF

J gene: TRBJ2-5
D gene: TRBD2
V gene: TRBV25-1
clone size: NA
CDR3 DNA: TGTGCCAGCAGTAGGGCTAGCGGGGACCGAAACTGGGGTCAAGAGACCCAGTACTTC
CDR3 protein: CASSRASGDRNWGQETQYF

J gene: TRBJ2-5
D gene: TRBD2
V gene: TRBV30
clone size: NA
CDR3 DNA: TGTGCCTGGGGGACTAGCGGGAGAACGGAGACCCAGTACTTC
CDR3 protein: CAWGTSGRTETQYF

J gene: TRBJ2-7
D gene: NA
V gene: TRBV5-1
clone size: NA
CDR3 DNA: TGCGCCAGCAGCCCTCGGCCTGACTACGAGCAGTACTTC
CDR3 protein: CASSPRPDYEQYF

J gene: TRBJ2-7
D gene: NA
V gene: TRBV20-1
clone size: few
CDR3 DNA: TGCAGTGCTCCGATACAGGGACGCTACGAGCAGTACTTC
CDR3 protein: CSAPIQGRYEQYF

J gene: TRBJ2-7
D gene: TRBD1
V gene: TRBV7-9
clone size: NA
CDR3 DNA: TGTGCCAGCAGACCAGGACAGGGTGGGTACTTC
CDR3 protein: CASRPGQGGYF

J gene: TRBJ2-6
D gene: NA
V gene: TRBV7-2
clone size: NA
CDR3 DNA: TGTGCCAGCAGCTTAGCGAGGGGGGGTCTCTCTGGGGCCAACGTCCTGACTTTC
CDR3 protein: CASSLARGGLSGANVLTF

J gene: TRBJ2-3
D gene: NA
V gene: TRBV7-6
clone size: NA
CDR3 DNA: TGTGCCAGCAGCCGGCGGACCTTCACAGATACGCAGTATTTT
CDR3 protein: CASSRRTFTDTQYF

J gene: TRBJ2-2
D gene: NA
V gene: TRBV5-1
clone size: NA
CDR3 DNA: TGCGCCAGCAGCTCTACCTCGATGGGCACCAGGGAGCTGTTTTTT
CDR3 protein: CASSSTSMGTRELFF

J gene: TRBJ1-1
D gene: TRBD1
V gene: TRBV3-1
clone size: NA
CDR3 DNA: TGTGCCAGCAGCGCAGACAGGGTGTACACTGAAGCTTTCTTT
CDR3 protein: CASSADRVYTEAFF

J gene: TRBJ1-2
D gene: TRBD1
V gene: TRBV20-1
clone size: once
CDR3 DNA: TGCAGTGCCGAACCGGGACAGGGACCCTATGGCTACACCTTC
CDR3 protein: CSAEPGQGPYGYTF

J gene: TRBJ2-7
D gene: NA
V gene: TRBV27
clone size: NA
CDR3 DNA: TGTGCCAGCAGTTCCTCTGGGGTTGGCGAGCAGTACTTC
CDR3 protein: CASSSSGVGEQYF

J gene: TRBJ2-3
D gene: TRBD2
V gene: TRBV4-1
clone size: NA
CDR3 DNA: TGCGCCAGCAGCCAAGATTCGGCTAGCGGGGGGGCCAAAGATACGCAGTATTTT
CDR3 protein: CASSQDSASGGAKDTQYF

J gene: TRBJ2-7
D gene: NA
V gene: TRBV7-2
clone size: NA
CDR3 DNA: TGTGCCAGCAGCTTAGAACAGAGCTCCTACGAGCAGTACTTC
CDR3 protein: CASSLEQSSYEQYF

J gene: TRBJ2-1
D gene: TRBD2
V gene: TRBV11-2
clone size: NA
CDR3 DNA: TGTGCCAGCAGCTTACATGGGACTAGCGACTCAAATGAGCAGTTCTTC
CDR3 protein: CASSLHGTSDSNEQFF

J gene: TRBJ2-7
D gene: TRBD2
V gene: TRBV7-2
clone size: NA
CDR3 DNA: TGTGCCAGCAGCGCCACTAGCGGAATTTACGAGCAGTACTTC
CDR3 protein: CASSATSGIYEQYF

J gene: TRBJ2-7
D gene: NA
V gene: TRBV25-1
clone size: few
CDR3 DNA: TGTGCCAGCAGCCATAGCGGCGAGGGCTACGAGCAGTACTTC
CDR3 protein: CASSHSGEGYEQYF

J gene: TRBJ2-3
D gene: NA
V gene: TRBV20-1
clone size: NA
CDR3 DNA: TGCAGTGCTAGAGGTGACACCAGCACAGATACGCAGTATTTT
CDR3 protein: CSARGDTSTDTQYF

J gene: TRBJ2-3
D gene: NA
V gene: TRBV19
clone size: NA
CDR3 DNA: TGTGCCAGTCACAGGGATGGCACAGATACGCAGTATTTT
CDR3 protein: CASHRDGTDTQYF

J gene: TRBJ2-1
D gene: TRBD2
V gene: TRBV7-6
clone size: NA
CDR3 DNA: TGTGCCAGCAGCTTACGTACAGCGGGGGGGTACAATGAGCAGTTCTTC
CDR3 protein: CASSLRTAGGYNEQFF

J gene: TRBJ1-5
D gene: NA
V gene: TRBV24-1
clone size: few
CDR3 DNA: TGTGCCACCAGTAACCGAAGGAGTAATCAGCCCCAGCATTTT
CDR3 protein: CATSNRRSNQPQHF

J gene: TRBJ1-2
D gene: NA
V gene: TRBV6-5
clone size: NA
CDR3 DNA: TGCGCCAGCCTTTCCGGGAAGGCCTATGGCTACACCTTC
CDR3 protein: CASLSGKAYGYTF

J gene: TRBJ2-1
D gene: TRBD2
V gene: TRBV25-1
clone size: many
CDR3 DNA: TGTGCCAGCAGTGACCAGAGGTCTAGCGGTTACAATGAGCAGTTCTTC
CDR3 protein: CASSDQRSSGYNEQFF

J gene: TRBJ2-4
D gene: TRBD2
V gene: TRBV20-1
clone size: NA
CDR3 DNA: TGCAGTGCCGGGTCGTCCGGGAGGTTCATTCAGTACTTC
CDR3 protein: CSAGSSGRFIQYF

J gene: TRBJ2-5
D gene: NA
V gene: TRBV6-5
clone size: many
CDR3 DNA: TGTGCCGGCAGGGGATTGGGGGGCACGGAGACCCAGTACTTC
CDR3 protein: CAGRGLGGTETQYF

J gene: TRBJ2-4
D gene: NA
V gene: TRBV20-1
clone size: NA
CDR3 DNA: TGCAGTGCGATTGTAGACCTAGCCAAAAACATTCAGTACTTC
CDR3 protein: CSAIVDLAKNIQYF

J gene: TRBJ2-6
D gene: TRBD1
V gene: TRBV4-3
clone size: NA
CDR3 DNA: TGCGCCAGCAGCCAAGCCCCGGGACAGGGAACTGGGGCCAACGTCCTGACTTTC
CDR3 protein: CASSQAPGQGTGANVLTF

J gene: TRBJ2-3
D gene: NA
V gene: TRBV20-1
clone size: once
CDR3 DNA: TGCAGTGCTTTACCGGGACGTACGCTCACAGATACGCAGTATTTT
CDR3 protein: CSALPGRTLTDTQYF

J gene: TRBJ1-5
D gene: NA
V gene: TRBV6-2/TRBV6-3
clone size: NA
CDR3 DNA: TGTGCCAGCTCCCTCGGCGCCAGGGCCGGGAGTCAGCCCCAGCATTTT
CDR3 protein: CASSLGARAGSQPQHF